The 31 T cell receptor beta chains in this list originate from one sample, sequenced in a study of CD8 T cells in ankylosing spondylitis. TCRdb reprocessed the 5' RACE reads via MiXCR and lists one record per CDR3 protein. The sample consists of approximately 290,000 distinct CDR3 sequences, around 21% of them appearing once. The sample comprised blood, either unsorted or a sorted T cell fraction (not recorded which). These receptors were taken from a female donor with ankylosing spondylitis or in good health (not recorded which).

CDR3 loop: CASSLQMDSPLHF. The CDR3 DNA sequence: TGTGCCAGCAGTCTCCAAATGGATTCACCCCTCCACTTT. The rearrangement links TRBV12-3 or TRBV12-4 to TRBJ1-6; no reliable D call. The V end was cut by 5 bases, the J end by 8 bases, with 10 bases between. The CDR3 is 13 residues long.

This clonotype appeared many times. CDR3 amino acids: CAWRGLNTEAFF. The CDR3 nucleotides read TGTGCCTGGAGAGGGCTGAACACTGAAGCTTTCTTT. This chain connects TRBV30 to TRBJ1-1, with D unresolved. Per the germline V gene, CDR1 is GTSNPN and CDR2 is SVGIG (reference sequence). CDR3 length equals 12 residues. Trimming left V 3 bases short and J 0 bases short, with 5 bases between.

This chain uses TRBV15 with TRBJ2-1; D remains ambiguous. CDR1 is LNHNV and CDR2 is YYDKDF in the germline V gene (reference sequence). The CDR3 sequence is 14 residues long. Trimming removed 0 bases from V and 8 bases from J, with 11 bases in between. The CDR3 bases are TGTGCCACCAGCAGAGACCGCCCAGAGGATGAGCAGTTCTTC. Its protein product is CATSRDRPEDEQFF.

About this clonotype: At one boundary the junction diverges from the germline segment, which might be a read error. V is TRBV12-3 or TRBV12-4 and J is TRBJ2-4; TRBD1 aligns across 7 bases. The CDR3 has 17 amino acids. In DNA form, the CDR3 reads TGTGCCAGCAGTTTAGCTACAGGGGCTGGAGCCAAAAACATTCAGTATTTC. It encodes CASSLATGAGAKNIQYF.

The rearrangement joins TRBV7-9 to TRBJ2-1; D is possibly TRBD1 (6 bases). Germline V gives CDR1 SEHNR, CDR2 FQNEAQ (reference sequence). Trimming shortened V by 6 bases and J by 9 bases, and 15 bases separated the two germline ends. The CDR3 is made up of 13 amino acids. The CDR3 loop reads CASSRGTSREQFF. CDR3 nucleotide sequence: TGTGCCAGCAGTAGGGGGACGAGTCGTGAGCAGTTCTTC.

This clonotype was picked up many times. The V gene is TRBV2, the J gene TRBJ2-1; unclear D gene. The CDR3 consists of 13 residues. Per germline, CDR1 SNHLY and CDR2 FYNNEI. The V and J ends lost 4 bases and 9 bases respectively, with 13 bases between them. CDR3 amino acids: CASSVAVTVEQFF. DNA of the CDR3: TGTGCCAGCAGTGTGGCGGTCACTGTTGAGCAGTTCTTC. The full variable domain, with the rest looked up from reference TRBV2 and TRBJ2-1, is EPEVTQTPSHQVTQMGQEVILRCVPISNHLYFYWYRQILGQKVEFLVSFYNNEISEKSEIFDDQFSVERPDGSNFTLKIRSTKLEDSAMYFCASSVAVTVEQFFGPGTRLTVL.

The CDR3 region is CASSLKAEAFF. In DNA form, the CDR3 reads TGTGCCAGCAGTTTAAAGGCTGAAGCTTTCTTT. The gene calls are TRBV12-3 or TRBV12-4 and TRBJ1-1; D not resolved. V was clipped by 2 bases and J by 6 bases, with 4 bases between them. The CDR3 loop spans 11 amino acids.

This clonotype occurred a few times. This rearrangement joins TRBV7-2 to TRBJ2-1; 13 bases match TRBD2. V dropped 4 bases and J dropped 9; count of bases not matched to a gene: 9. The CDR3 has 16 amino acids. CDR1 SGHTA and CDR2 FQGNSA come from the germline V gene. The CDR3 nucleotides are TGTGCCAGCAGCTCCTTCGGGACTAGCGGGAATATTGAGCAGTTCTTC. It yields the protein CASSSFGTSGNIEQFF.

The CDR3 loop is CASSLSFLVYEQYF. DNA for the CDR3: TGCGCCAGCAGCTTGTCTTTTCTGGTTTATGAGCAGTACTTC. The chain carries TRBV5-1 and TRBJ2-7; D unresolved. The CDR3 loop spans 14 amino acids. Germline assignment: CDR1 SGHRS and CDR2 YFSETQ. Trimming removed 1 base from V and 7 bases from J, with 15 bases in between. Looking up the rest from reference TRBV5-1 and TRBJ2-7 gives the full variable domain: KAGVTQTPRYLIKTRGQQVTLSCSPISGHRSVSWYQQTPGQGLQFLFEYFSETQRNKGNFPGRFSGRQFSNSRSEMNVSTLELGDSALYLCASSLSFLVYEQYFGPGTRLTVT.

The chain uses TRBV11-2 and TRBJ2-4, with 7 positions matching TRBD2. With 5 bases clipped from V and 3 bases from J, the junction kept 7 bases outside the gene matches. The CDR3 length is 15 residues. CDR1 is SGHAT, CDR2 FQNNGV, per germline. CDR3 sequence: CASSPSTGGKNIQYF. CDR3 nucleotides: TGTGCCAGCAGCCCTTCAACGGGAGGCAAAAACATTCAGTACTTC.

V is TRBV5-5 and J is TRBJ1-2; no definite D call. Trimming pared 3 bases from V and 8 bases from J, leaving 14 bases between. The CDR3 spans 13 residues. The germline gives CDR1 SGHKS, CDR2 YYEKEE (reference sequence). In DNA form, the CDR3 reads TGTGCCAGCAGCTCGGTGGTGGCGTCAGGCTACACCTTC. Amino acids: CASSSVVASGYTF.

The table lists this clonotype with a few counts. CDR3 sequence: CASGRGREQETQYF. CDR3 DNA sequence: TGTGCCAGCGGGAGGGGCAGAGAACAAGAGACCCAGTACTTC. The V and J genes are TRBV2 and TRBJ2-5; TRBD2 agrees at 7 bases. The germline gives CDR1 SNHLY, CDR2 FYNNEI. The CDR3 has 14 residues. V trimming: 8 bases; J trimming: 2 bases; junction bases outside the gene matches: 8.

This clonotype occurred a few times. This sequence joins TRBV20-1 and TRBJ2-4, with D perhaps being TRBD1 or TRBD2 (6 bases each). Trimming took 0 bases from V and 5 from J, leaving 8 bases between them. This CDR3 contains 13 residues. CDR1 and CDR2 from the germline V gene are DFQATT and SNEGSKA (reference sequence). The DNA for the CDR3 is TGCAGTGCTAGAGAAGGGGGGCAAAACATTCAGTACTTC. This gives the protein CSAREGGQNIQYF.

Many counts were recorded for this clonotype. The V call is TRBV5-6, the J call TRBJ2-3; 9 bases align to TRBD1. V lost 3 bases to trimming and J lost 2 bases; unmatched junction nucleotides: 4. Germline lookup yields CDR1 SGHDT and CDR2 YYEEEE. The CDR3 is made up of 15 amino acids. In DNA form, the CDR3 reads TGTGCCAGCAGCTCTTGGACAGGGGACACAGATACGCAGTATTTT. It yields the protein CASSSWTGDTDTQYF.

A few counts support this clonotype. This rearrangement joins TRBV6-6 to TRBJ2-1; D ambiguous. This CDR3 has 15 residues. In germline, CDR1 is MNHNY, CDR2 SVGAGI (reference sequence). The V end lost 2 bases, the J end lost 1 base, and 9 bases lay between the germline ends. This CDR3 is CASSYGSVSYNEQFF. CDR3 sequence (DNA): TGTGCCAGCAGTTACGGGTCGGTATCCTACAATGAGCAGTTCTTC.

There are many counts of this clonotype. The CDR3, as DNA: TGCGCCAGCAGCTCAACAGGGCAGGATTCACCCCTCCACTTT. Translating gives CASSSTGQDSPLHF. The rearrangement links TRBV5-1 to TRBJ1-6, with a weak D call TRBD1 (6 bases). Per germline, CDR1 SGHRS and CDR2 YFSETQ. V lost 3 bases and J 8 bases, leaving 12 bases between the germline ends. The CDR3 spans 14 residues.

Regarding this clonotype: This may come from a read error, since a much larger clone is one base off. This rearrangement joins TRBV7-1 to TRBJ2-3, with no clear D. TRBV7-1 is given ORF status, its function remaining uncertain. The CDR3 is 11 residues long. This CDR3 is CASSALDTKYF. The CDR3 nucleotides are TGTGCCAGCAGTGCCTTGGATACGAAGTATTTT.

This clonotype was seen only a few times. This chain joins TRBV7-9 and TRBJ1-1; D not certain. Germline loops: CDR1 SEHNR, CDR2 FQNEAQ (reference sequence). Trimming took 2 bases from V and 11 from J, leaving 6 bases between them. The CDR3 loop spans 10 amino acids. The CDR3 DNA follows: TGTGCCAGCAGCTTAATTCCGGCTTTCTTT. Its translation is CASSLIPAFF.

The J gene is TRBJ2-3, the V gene TRBV9; 7 bases match TRBD2. This CDR3 spans 14 amino acids. The V segment lost 0 bases and the J segment 6 bases; nucleotides outside the gene matches: 4. Germline CDR1 SGDLS, CDR2 YYNGEE. The CDR3 sequence is CASSVVAGADTQYF. The DNA for the CDR3 is TGTGCCAGCAGCGTAGTTGCGGGAGCGGATACGCAGTATTTT.

This rearrangement joins TRBV15 to TRBJ1-1, with D perhaps TRBD1 (5 bases). Germline-derived CDR1 and CDR2 are LNHNV and YYDKDF (reference sequence). V was cut by 1 base and J by 6 bases, with 12 bases left in between. The CDR3 sequence is 14 residues long. CDR3 sequence reads: CATSRATASPEAFF. In nucleotides, the CDR3 is TGTGCCACCAGCAGAGCGACAGCTAGCCCTGAAGCTTTCTTT.

This chain joins TRBV10-3 and TRBJ2-3; a weak D match, TRBD2 (6 bases). This CDR3 comprises 17 residues. The germline V gene has CDR1 ENHRY and CDR2 SYGVKD. V shed 4 bases and J shed 3 bases, with 20 bases lying between them. The CDR3 DNA is TGTGCCATCAGTGCGGTCTTAGGCGGGATGGAGACAGATACGCAGTATTTT. This codes for CAISAVLGGMETDTQYF.

The rearrangement links TRBV7-9 to TRBJ1-2, with D tentatively TRBD1 (5 bases). The CDR3 totals 17 residues. Germline V gives CDR1 SEHNR, CDR2 FQNEAQ (reference sequence). V lost 0 bases, J lost 1 base, and 15 bases lay in between. This chain's CDR3 is CASSLAMSGKVNYGYTF. For the CDR3, the DNA is TGTGCCAGCAGCTTAGCTATGTCAGGGAAGGTTAACTATGGCTACACCTTC.

The CDR3 nucleotides are TGTGCCAGTAGTATAGTCCCTCCTTCTGATGAGCAGTTCTTC. This codes for CASSIVPPSDEQFF. The chain couples TRBV19 to TRBJ2-1; D remains unclear. V was pared by 1 base and J by 8 bases, with 12 bases between. The CDR3 length is 14 residues. Germline V gene lookup returns CDR1 LNHDA and CDR2 SQIVND (reference sequence).

The CDR3, as DNA: TGTGCCAGCAGTTACGAGACAGGGGGCGGCTACACCTTC. This codes for CASSYETGGGYTF. The rearrangement links TRBV6-5 to TRBJ1-2, with 10 nucleotides matching TRBD1. The germline CDR1 and CDR2 sequences are MNHEY and SVGAGI. V shed 2 bases and J 8 bases; nucleotides not matched to a gene: 2. The CDR3 runs to 13 residues.

The rearrangement uses TRBV20-1 and TRBJ1-4; D perhaps matches TRBD1 (5 bases). The CDR3 length is 13 residues. Germline V gives CDR1 DFQATT, CDR2 SNEGSKA (reference sequence). Trimming cost V 3 bases and J 6 bases, with 11 bases left between them. In DNA form, the CDR3 reads TGCAGTGCTAGCCGGGACCGCTATGAAAAACTGTTTTTT. Protein product: CSASRDRYEKLFF.

This clonotype occurred a few times. The genes are TRBV12-3 or TRBV12-4 and TRBJ2-1, with 7 positions matching TRBD1. Trimming cost V 6 bases and J 6 bases; bases outside gene matches: 5. CDR3 length equals 13 residues. As DNA, the CDR3 is TGTGCCAGCAGACGGACAGGTTTCAATGAGCAGTTCTTC. Protein: CASRRTGFNEQFF.

This clonotype was picked up a small number of times. The chain uses TRBV6-1 and TRBJ2-2; 9 bases match TRBD2. V lost 7 bases, J lost 3 bases, and 12 bases stayed unmatched. Germline V gene data show CDR1 as MNHNS and CDR2 as SASEGT. This CDR3 region has 17 residues. The chain's CDR3 is CASTRSSGKKYTGELFF. The DNA for the CDR3 is TGTGCCAGCACGCGGTCTAGCGGGAAGAAGTACACCGGGGAGCTGTTTTTT.

J is TRBJ2-2 and V is TRBV7-2; D remains ambiguous. V was trimmed by 4 bases and J by 0 bases, leaving 12 bases between them. In germline, CDR1 is SGHTA, CDR2 FQGNSA. The CDR3 spans 16 residues. CDR3 in amino acids: CASSYGRVANTGELFF. The DNA of the CDR3 is TGTGCCAGCAGCTACGGACGGGTAGCGAACACCGGGGAGCTGTTTTTT. Full variable domain (remainder filled in from reference TRBV7-2 and TRBJ2-2): GAGVSQSPSNKVTEKGKDVELRCDPISGHTALYWYRQSLGQGLEFLIYFQGNSAPDKSGLPSDRFSAERTGGSVSTLTIQRTQQEDSAVYLCASSYGRVANTGELFFGEGSRLTVL.

This clonotype came up a few times. This sequence joins TRBV7-8 and TRBJ2-5; D not resolved. Germline assignment: CDR1 SGHVS and CDR2 FQNEAQ. The CDR3 is 13 amino acids. V lost 4 bases and J 5 bases, leaving 11 bases between the germline ends. The CDR3 nucleotides read TGTGCCAGCAGCTCCCCCGACGGGGAGACCCAGTACTTC. Protein product: CASSSPDGETQYF.

This clonotype came up many times. V gene TRBV12-3 or TRBV12-4 combines with J gene TRBJ2-7; D might be TRBD2 (5 bases). The CDR3 is 14 residues long. The V gene lost 3 bases and the J gene lost 1 base, with 10 bases spanning the gap. Written as DNA, the CDR3 is TGTGCCAGCAGTTTCCGGACGGGGTCCTACGAGCAGTACTTC. Amino acid sequence: CASSFRTGSYEQYF.

This rearrangement joins TRBV18 to TRBJ2-2; tentatively, D is TRBD2 (5 bases). Trimming took 2 bases from V and 4 from J, leaving 11 bases between them. The CDR3 length is 15 residues. The germline V gene has CDR1 KGHSH and CDR2 LQKENI. Here the CDR3 reads CASSPMLASTGELFF. CDR3 in DNA: TGTGCCAGCTCACCAATGCTAGCATCCACCGGGGAGCTGTTTTTT.